Described below is a single T cell receptor (beta chain) sequence and its context. This record belongs to a study of shared clonotypes between healthy human individuals. Some clones are missing from TCRdb's copy, which holds only in-frame ones; the method was immunoSEQ multiplex PCR. The sample holds around 510,000 clones; around 80% are singletons and the top ten take approximately 12%. This TCR was sampled from a woman in her thirties or forties in good health. Some clones in this sample may be carry-over from other donors' samples. Sequenced material: PBMCs.

DNA for the CDR3: TGTGCCAGCAGCTATTCTAGACCAGCGACAGATACGCAGTATTTT. As protein: CASSYSRPATDTQYF. V gene TRBV7-2 combines with J gene TRBJ2-3; D is undetermined. Germline assignment: CDR1 SGHTA and CDR2 FQGNSA. This CDR3 has 15 amino acids. V lost 4 bases and J lost 3, with 14 bases in between. Together with reference TRBV7-2 and TRBJ2-3, the CDR3 gives the full variable domain: GAGVSQSPSNKVTEKGKDVELRCDPISGHTALYWYRQSLGQGLEFLIYFQGNSAPDKSGLPSDRFSAERTGGSVSTLTIQRTQQEDSAVYLCASSYSRPATDTQYFGPGTRLTVL.